What follows describes a single T cell receptor beta chain. TCRdb keeps only in-frame clones here, not all; method: immunoSEQ multiplex PCR. The data contain tens of thousands of clones, roughly four fifths of them singletons. The germline V gene has CDR1 SNHLY and CDR2 FYNNEI. Unmatched junction bases numbered 7, after V lost 4 bases and J lost 2 bases. This CDR3 is 16 amino acids long. This specimen comes from a study of blood T cell repertoires in COVID-19. The sequence was collected from a human donor in a cohort sampled during active COVID-19. The chain uses TRBV2 and TRBJ2-3, with 9 bases matching TRBD2. The sequencing input was peripheral blood. The CDR3, as DNA: TGTGCCAGCAGTGCGAGGACTAGCGCGAACACAGATACGCAGTATTTT. Translated: CASSARTSANTDTQYF.